A single sample is the source of the 14 T cell receptor beta chains below, sequenced in a study of OX40 agonist ivuxolimab in advanced cancers. Method: immunoSEQ multiplex PCR; TCRdb's copy keeps in-frame clones and lacks some. The sample has approximately 58,000 clones, 82% seen once. Sequences were derived from CD4+ or CD8+ T cells sorted from blood, sampled in a trial of the OX40 agonist ivuxolimab. The origin of the receptors is an adult with an advanced solid tumor such as melanoma, head and neck, liver or kidney cancer.

V gene TRBV9 combines with J gene TRBJ2-5; either TRBD1 or TRBD2 may supply D (5 bases each). Germline values: CDR1 SGDLS, CDR2 YYNGEE. Trimming shortened V by 3 bases and J by 5 bases, and 20 bases separated the two germline ends. The CDR3 consists of 16 residues. CDR3 loop: CASSALDGGPRETQYF. The CDR3 nucleotides are TGTGCCAGCAGCGCCCTTGATGGGGGACCTAGGGAGACCCAGTACTTC. The full variable domain, its missing parts supplied by reference TRBV9 and TRBJ2-5, is DSGVTQTPKHLITATGQRVTLRCSPRSGDLSVYWYQQSLDQGLQFLIQYYNGEERAKGNILERFSAQQFPDLHSELNLSSLELGDSALYFCASSALDGGPRETQYFGPGTRLLVL.

The genes are TRBV2 and TRBJ1-6; possibly TRBD1 for D (5 bases). CDR1 is SNHLY and CDR2 is FYNNEI in the germline V gene. The length of the CDR3 is 13 residues. With 3 bases removed from V and 8 bases from J, the gap between germline ends came to 8 bases. CDR3 nucleotide sequence: TGTGCCAGCAGTGACAGGGTTCATTCACCCCTCCACTTT. Translating gives CASSDRVHSPLHF.

CDR3 DNA sequence: TGTGCCAGCAGCTCGCGGGACAGGGATTCGTCCTACGAGCAGTACTTC. It specifies CASSSRDRDSSYEQYF. This sequence joins TRBV4-2 and TRBJ2-7; TRBD1 matches at 9 bases. V shed 5 bases and J 1 base; nucleotides not matched to a gene: 9. CDR1 and CDR2 from the germline V gene are LGHNA and YNFKEQ. This CDR3 is built from 16 residues.

The chain is built from TRBV5-4 and TRBJ2-1, with 10 bases matching TRBD1. CDR3 length: 14 amino acids. V was pared by 4 bases and J by 7 bases, with 5 bases of the junction left unmatched. Germline CDR1 and CDR2: SGHNT and YYREEE (reference sequence). CDR3 sequence reads: CASSPGQGRNEQFF. Here the CDR3 DNA reads TGTGCCAGCAGCCCGGGACAGGGGAGAAATGAGCAGTTCTTC.

This chain links TRBV19 with TRBJ1-4; D not certain. The CDR3 has 14 amino acids. The ends were cut back, 3 bases at V and 5 bases at J, with 10 bases in the middle. Per germline, CDR1 LNHDA and CDR2 SQIVND (reference sequence). This CDR3 reads CASSIDPLNEKLFF. CDR3 nucleotide sequence: TGTGCCAGTAGTATTGATCCCCTGAATGAAAAACTGTTTTTT.

This clone was detected only once. The V and J genes are TRBV27 and TRBJ1-1; tentatively, D is TRBD1 (5 bases). The V gene lost 5 bases and the J gene lost 1 base, with 14 bases spanning the gap. The CDR3 contains 15 residues. Germline lookup yields CDR1 MNHEY and CDR2 SMNVEV (reference sequence). The CDR3 DNA reads as TGTGCCAGCAGTAATCTTGGGACGTCGAACACTGAAGCTTTCTTT. Its translation: CASSNLGTSNTEAFF.

V gene TRBV27 combines with J gene TRBJ2-6, with D possibly called TRBD1 or TRBD2 (5 bases each). The germline CDR1 and CDR2 sequences are MNHEY and SMNVEV (reference sequence). The CDR3 length is 15 residues. V lost 6 bases, J lost 4 bases, and 13 bases lay in between. CDR3 sequence: CASRSLGDGANVLTF. CDR3 in DNA: TGTGCCAGCAGAAGTTTGGGGGACGGGGCCAACGTCCTGACTTTC. The full variable domain, in which reference TRBV27 and TRBJ2-6 provide the parts outside the CDR3, is EAQVTQNPRYLITVTGKKLTVTCSQNMNHEYMSWYRQDPGLGLRQIYYSMNVEVTDKGDVPEGYKVSRKEKRNFPLILESPSPNQTSLYFCASRSLGDGANVLTFGAGSRLTVL.

Comment on this clone: The same CDR3 also results from other DNA sequences found in this sample. The V and J genes are TRBV19 and TRBJ2-5; D is undetermined. The germline V and J ends were trimmed by 3 bases and 4 bases, with 3 bases remaining between them. CDR3 length: 11 amino acids. Looked up from germline, CDR1 is LNHDA and CDR2 is SQIVND (reference sequence). The CDR3 region is CASSMGETQYF. CDR3 in DNA: TGTGCCAGTAGTATGGGAGAGACCCAGTACTTC.

CDR3 in amino acids: CASSEVGYGEQFF. Written as DNA, the CDR3 is TGTGCCAGCAGTGAAGTCGGGTACGGTGAGCAGTTCTTC. The chain carries TRBV6-1 and TRBJ2-1; D ambiguous. The germline V and J ends were trimmed by 1 base and 9 bases, with 10 bases remaining between them. Germline CDR1 reads MNHNS; CDR2 reads SASEGT. The CDR3 has 13 residues.

The rearrangement links TRBV10-3 to TRBJ1-2; the match to TRBD1 covers 9 bases. Germline loops: CDR1 ENHRY, CDR2 SYGVKD. This CDR3 comprises 19 residues. V dropped 4 bases and J dropped 2; count of bases not matched to a gene: 17. CDR3 residues: CAISAQPGQGNRVNYGYTF. The CDR3 nucleotides are TGTGCCATCAGTGCCCAACCGGGACAGGGAAATAGGGTCAACTATGGCTACACCTTC.

The V call is TRBV2, the J call TRBJ1-5; tentative D call: TRBD1 (5 bases). The V gene lost 3 bases and the J gene lost 4 bases, with 10 bases spanning the gap. The CDR3 totals 14 residues. Germline CDR1 SNHLY, CDR2 FYNNEI. The CDR3: CASSDQGLNQPQHF. The CDR3 DNA reads TGTGCCAGCAGTGATCAGGGACTAAATCAGCCCCAGCATTTT.

V is TRBV4-1 and J is TRBJ2-3, with 9 bases lining up with TRBD2. Unmatched junction bases numbered 4, after V lost 4 bases and J lost 2 bases. Germline-derived CDR1 and CDR2 are MGHRA and YSYEKL. The CDR3 has 15 amino acids. The CDR3 loop is CASSLTSGPTDTQYF. The DNA of the CDR3 is TGCGCCAGCAGCCTGACTAGCGGTCCCACAGATACGCAGTATTTT.

The chain carries TRBV5-1 and TRBJ2-3; D remains ambiguous. Between the trimmed V and J ends, which lost 5 bases and 0 bases, there was a span of 13 bases. The CDR3 has 15 residues. From germline, CDR1 is SGHRS and CDR2 YFSETQ. The CDR3 loop reads CASSKTRGSTDTQYF. In DNA form, the CDR3 reads TGCGCCAGCAGTAAGACGAGAGGAAGCACAGATACGCAGTATTTT.

V gene TRBV27 combines with J gene TRBJ2-1; TRBD2 might be the D (6 bases). The CDR3 is made up of 12 amino acids. Per the germline V gene, CDR1 is MNHEY and CDR2 is SMNVEV (reference sequence). Deletions cut 9 bases from V and 4 bases from J, with 10 bases between. In nucleotides, the CDR3 is TGTGCCAGATGGGGGGTGTACAATGAGCAGTTCTTC. Its protein is CARWGVYNEQFF.